This TCR beta chain is drawn from a study of T cell clonotyping in hematopoietic cell transplantation (dated by TCRdb to the early 2020s). For the study in its entirety: A total of 130 to 150 blood samples were gathered in the study from roughly 40 consecutive transplant recipients along with their related donors. Recruitment of patients ran from 2015 to early 2017, and follow-up continued until September 2020 or until death. Broader findings and caveats from the paper: The sample size was limited, and because cells were not sorted, the contributions of CD4 and CD8 repertoires could not be separated. After transplant, TCR diversity in recipients dropped, and pathologically expanded clonotypes climbed progressively between day 30 and day 180. Only a small fraction of recipient repertoires overlapped donor repertoires, with over 95% appearing de novo at the given depth. Broader posttransplant TCR repertoire diversity was predicted by donor and pretransplant recipient Inverse Simpson Index values.

For TCR beta sequencing, blood samples came from the related transplant donors. Nuclei Lysis Solution was used to extract genomic DNA from fresh or cryopreserved unfractionated peripheral blood mononuclear cells. Note on this clone: No cognate antigen has been identified for it. Base qualities are missing; no much larger clone stands one base away.

With the immunoSEQ assay, which is a bias-controlled multiplex PCR relying on V- and J-specific primers, TCR beta CDR3 regions were amplified from genomic DNA. In a second PCR step, the CDR3 amplicons were tagged with a proprietary barcode plus Illumina adapter sequences. An Illumina MiSeq instrument was used for sequencing of the CDR3 libraries. Per the source publication's procedure: immunoSEQ Analyzer 3.0 was used for export and quality control, with R Bioconductor and Immunarch used for downstream analyses. Only productive rearrangements in the normalized downsampled data set were used to calculate repertoire metrics. In the normalized cohort, clonotypes with more than 5 templates were defined as pathologically expanded. The Inverse Simpson Index was used to measure repertoire diversity. The non-normalized data set was used for CMV-specificity analyses so that all clonotypes could be captured. The source is immuneACCESS, and TCRdb retained only in-frame sequences with V and J called. Part of the clones is not carried over; for the studies checked, unresolved V genes explain less than half of this, and the remainder is unexplained. V, J and clone size are taken as reported in that table, and D and trimming were inferred from the DNA itself. Here the sample has about 70,000 clones; around 94% occur a single time. The top ten clonotypes cover approximately 1.5% of the sample.

The clonotype was recovered from a man aged 45 to 65 in good health. Some clones in this sample may be carry-over from other donors' samples. The sample comprised peripheral blood mononuclear cells.

The CDR3 in this case is CASSSLTGGAENTEAFF. The nucleotides read TGTGCCAGCAGTTCGTTGACAGGGGGCGCGGAGAACACTGAAGCTTTCTTT. The chain was built from TRBV27 and TRBJ1-1; 10 bases in the junction line up with TRBD1. The germline V gene (reference sequence) specifies MNHEY as CDR1 and SMNVEV as CDR2. V is cut back by 4 bases and J by 1 base, with 9 bases in the junction unmatched. Counted from cysteine to phenylalanine, this CDR3 has 17 amino acids. Only the CDR3 region is kept as DNA, spanning 51 bases read in frame from base 1.